This TCR beta chain was recovered during a study of cytotoxic CD8 clonotypes in ibrutinib-treated CLL. Method: immunoSEQ multiplex PCR; TCRdb's copy keeps in-frame clones and lacks some. Among roughly 23,000 clones listed, about 68% were seen once. Details on this clone: At one of its ends the junction is not consistent with the germline gene, which may arise from a read error.

CDR3 length equals 12 residues. CDR1 and CDR2 from the germline V gene are GTSNPN and SVGIG (reference sequence). The TCR comes from a human donor with chronic lymphocytic leukemia. Sample: PBMCs, taken before ibrutinib treatment. The chain links TRBV30 to TRBJ2-1; unclear D gene. CDR3 sequence (DNA): TGTGCCTGGAGTACCCTAGGCGGCCAAAGGGTCTTC. As protein: CAWSTLGGQRVF. Variable domain in full (rest from reference TRBV30 and TRBJ2-1): SQTIHQWPATLVQPVGSPLSLECTVEGTSNPNLYWYRQAAGRGLQLLFYSVGIGQISSEVPQNLSASRPQDRQFILSSKKLLLSDSGFYLCAWSTLGGQRVFGPGTRLTVL.